This is a list of T cell receptor beta chains from one sample in a study of regulatory T cells in long-lasting Graves disease. In TCRdb, the multiplex PCR reads were re-called with MiXCR into one record per CDR3 protein. The sample has about 440,000 distinct CDR3 sequences, more than 13% seen once; the top ten hold approximately 15%. The sample was also linked to a second study, of T cells in Graves' hyperthyroidism and ophthalmopathy.

The specimen was peripheral blood mononuclear cells (PBMCs), collected at new diagnosis, from a patient treated with antithyroid drugs. These receptors were obtained from a woman between 25 and 40 years old with Graves disease. Both conserved end residues are part of each CDR3. Each record gives: D gene, V gene, clone size, J gene, CDR3 DNA, CDR3 protein. A D gene is named only where the DNA matches it firmly. Some rows have no size entry. The others give once, few or many, or a class for an expanded clone.

TRBD2	TRBV20-1	few	TRBJ2-5	TGCAGTGCTAGCCGGGCTAGCGGGGGTCAGGAGACCCAGTACTTC	CSASRASGGQETQYF
.	TRBV2	few	TRBJ2-7	TGTGCCAGCAGTGTCCAGGTGAGCTCCTACGAGCAGTACTTC	CASSVQVSSYEQYF
.	TRBV28	many	TRBJ2-3	TGTGCCAGCAGTTGGGGCGGCCCTAGCACAGATACGCAGTATTTT	CASSWGGPSTDTQYF
TRBD1	TRBV11-2	many	TRBJ2-1	TGTGCCGGCAGCCCCGGGACAGGGGCCTACAATGAGCAGTTCTTC	CAGSPGTGAYNEQFF
.	TRBV7-6	few	TRBJ2-5	TGTGCCAGCAGCCACGAACTGTTGGTAGAGACCCAGTACTTC	CASSHELLVETQYF
.	TRBV19	.	TRBJ1-2	TGTGCCAGTAGTATAGACCCACGGGGTTCCGGCTATGGCTACACCTTC	CASSIDPRGSGYGYTF
.	TRBV6-2/TRBV6-3	many	TRBJ2-5	TGTGCCAGCATCAACCTCACCGGGACCCAGTACTTC	CASINLTGTQYF
.	TRBV5-5	many	TRBJ1-1	TGTGCCAGCAGCCCGATGACGGGCATGAACACTGAAGCTTTCTTT	CASSPMTGMNTEAFF
.	TRBV6-4	many	TRBJ1-2	TGTGCCAGCAGTAACTCCGGGAGACCGCTCTATGGCTACACCTTC	CASSNSGRPLYGYTF
.	TRBV28	many	TRBJ2-1	TGTGCCAGTAGCACTGGAGGGTACAATGAGCAGTTCTTC	CASSTGGYNEQFF
.	TRBV4-1	many	TRBJ1-2	TGCGCCAGCAGCACCCTAGGGCCTGGGCTCTATGGCTACACCTTC	CASSTLGPGLYGYTF
TRBD2	TRBV29-1	many	TRBJ2-5	TGCAGTAGTTATAGCGGGAGGGAGGAGACCCAGTACTTC	CSSYSGREETQYF
TRBD2	TRBV5-1	many	TRBJ2-1	TGCGCCAGCAGCTCGACGCCCGGGGCGGGAGGCTCCAATGAGCAGTTCTTC	CASSSTPGAGGSNEQFF
TRBD2	TRBV19	many	TRBJ2-7	TGTGCCAGTCGGTGGGCGGGAGTTAGCTCCTACGAGCAGTACTTC	CASRWAGVSSYEQYF
.	TRBV9	many	TRBJ1-2	TGTGCCAGCACAAGTGCGCCGATCTATGGCTACACCTTC	CASTSAPIYGYTF
TRBD1	TRBV5-1	few	TRBJ1-3	TGCGCCAGCAGCTATGGGACAGCCTCTGGAAACACCATATATTTT	CASSYGTASGNTIYF
.	TRBV27	.	TRBJ2-3	TGTGCCAGCACCCATGTGGATACGCAGTATTTT	CASTHVDTQYF
TRBD1	TRBV12-3/TRBV12-4	few	TRBJ2-1	TGTGCCAGCAGTTCCGGGACAGGGGATTCGAATGAGCAGTTCTTC	CASSSGTGDSNEQFF
.	TRBV9	.	TRBJ1-6	TGTGCCAGCAGCGTAGCTTTCGAGATTTATAGGGGACATAATAATTCACCCCTCCACTTT	CASSVAFEIYRGHNNSPLHF
TRBD2	TRBV7-3	.	TRBJ2-1	TGTGCCAGCAGCTTAATCCCTAGCGGGAGTCGCAGTGAGCAGTTCTTC	CASSLIPSGSRSEQFF
TRBD2	TRBV20-1	.	TRBJ2-1	TGCAGTGCCGGACTAGCGGGAGGTAGGGCGTCGGACAATGAGCAGTTCTTC	CSAGLAGGRASDNEQFF
.	TRBV24-1	many	TRBJ2-2	TGTGCCACCAGTGATTTGCGGGGGAAGGACACCGGGGAGCTGTTTTTT	CATSDLRGKDTGELFF
.	TRBV18	many	TRBJ1-2	TGTGCCAGCTCACCAAGCGGTCGCCCCGACTATGGCTACACCTTC	CASSPSGRPDYGYTF
TRBD2	TRBV11-2	many	TRBJ2-7	TGTGCCAGCAGCTCCCCACGGGGGGGACCCGACGGGGGGCAGTACTTC	CASSSPRGGPDGGQYF
.	TRBV24-1	.	TRBJ1-5	TGTGCCACCAGTGATTCCGGGCCCCGGGGCAATCAGCCCCGGCATTTT	CATSDSGPRGNQPRHF
.	TRBV12-5	.	TRBJ2-6	TGTGCTAGTGGTCCCGGGGACTCTGGGGCCAACGTCCTGACTTTC	CASGPGDSGANVLTF
.	TRBV7-3	.	TRBJ2-3	TGTGCCAGCAGCTTGACCGGGACCAACACAGATACGCAGTATTTT	CASSLTGTNTDTQYF
.	TRBV5-1	once	TRBJ2-5	TGTGCCAGCAGCCTAATAACGGAGACCCAGTACTTC	CASSLITETQYF
.	TRBV11-2	many	TRBJ2-1	TGTGCCAGCAGCAGGGACAATGAGCAGTTCTTC	CASSRDNEQFF